This record covers a single TCR beta chain. What it binds is not known. CDR1 MGHRA and CDR2 YSYEKL come from the germline V gene. The CDR3 has 16 amino acids. Trimming removed 3 bases at V and 3 bases at J, with 18 bases between. Naive CD8 isolation took CD45RO-negative cells positively selected for CCR7 and excluded terminally differentiated effector memory CD45RA+ cells. This sample is part of a study of shared clonotypes between healthy human individuals. Study results and limitations: Inspection by rarefaction showed sorted-subset sequencing to be incomplete despite large depth.

The repertoire was sequenced with immunoSEQ multiplex PCR; TCRdb's copy has only in-frame clones and lacks some. The table shows around 2,000,000 clones, with about 93% occurring only once. The genes are TRBV4-1 and TRBJ2-7; D is perhaps TRBD1 or TRBD2 (5 bases each). Sequencing was performed on naive CD8+ T cells from PBMCs. The receptor was derived from a man aged 18 to 29 in good health. Some clones in this sample may be carry-over from other donors' samples. DNA of the CDR3: TGCGCCAGCAGCCAGGAAGTCCGGGGACGGTTCTACGAGCAGTACTTC. Amino acid sequence: CASSQEVRGRFYEQYF.